Sequencing of this T cell receptor beta chain was carried out in a study of T cell repertoires in cytomegalovirus infection. Study-level information: Carrying CMV and the relevant HLA type showed in public TCR beta signatures. Notes on the study in general: The cumulative frequency of public TCR beta families distinguished individuals who carried CMV together with the relevant HLA. In two of eight donors, the top clonotype was HLA-C-restricted CMV-specific.

A remark on this clonotype: Its antigen remains unidentified. The junction departs from the called germline gene at one end, perhaps through a read error.

MiXCR, run by TCRdb on the reads, gives a single entry per CDR3 protein. Altogether around 740,000 distinct CDR3 sequences are present, roughly a third being singletons, with the ten largest covering 2.8%. This CDR3 spans 15 amino acids. In germline, CDR1 is SGHDT, CDR2 YYEEEE. The sequence came from a human donor in good health (CMV status not recorded). Some clones in this sample may be carry-over from other donors' samples. The sequenced material came from PBMCs. The chain couples TRBV5-6 to TRBJ2-3; weak D call: TRBD1 (5 bases). CDR3 sequence: CASSGQGGSTDTPYF. DNA of the CDR3: TGTGCCAGCAGCGGGCAGGGCGGTAGCACAGATACGCCGTATTTT.